This T cell receptor beta chain was found in a study of T cells in localized non-small cell lung cancer. Findings of the study overall: Uninvolved adjacent lung showed higher T cell clonality than tumor. Overall survival was longer when the density of T cells in the blood was higher. Adjacent lung was found to contain a median approximately 60 of the top 100 tumor clones.

This clone was seen only a few times. The antigen is unknown. Sequenced by immunoSEQ multiplex PCR; TCRdb stores in-frame clones only, minus some. This repertoire shows fewer than 3,500 clones, around a quarter found once; its top ten account for under 6.5%. This CDR3 is 15 amino acids long. CDR1 is MNHGY, CDR2 SAAAGT, per germline. V gave up 7 bases and J gave up 3 bases, with 19 bases separating them. The sequences come from lung tumor tissue, collected before any cancer treatment. This receptor was obtained from an older female donor with stage I lung adenocarcinoma. The rearrangement links TRBV6-8 to TRBJ2-7, with D perhaps matching TRBD1 (6 bases). The CDR3 spells CASTHSPDSDYEQYF. The CDR3 DNA follows: TGTGCCAGCACCCACTCCCCGGACAGCGACTACGAGCAGTACTTC.